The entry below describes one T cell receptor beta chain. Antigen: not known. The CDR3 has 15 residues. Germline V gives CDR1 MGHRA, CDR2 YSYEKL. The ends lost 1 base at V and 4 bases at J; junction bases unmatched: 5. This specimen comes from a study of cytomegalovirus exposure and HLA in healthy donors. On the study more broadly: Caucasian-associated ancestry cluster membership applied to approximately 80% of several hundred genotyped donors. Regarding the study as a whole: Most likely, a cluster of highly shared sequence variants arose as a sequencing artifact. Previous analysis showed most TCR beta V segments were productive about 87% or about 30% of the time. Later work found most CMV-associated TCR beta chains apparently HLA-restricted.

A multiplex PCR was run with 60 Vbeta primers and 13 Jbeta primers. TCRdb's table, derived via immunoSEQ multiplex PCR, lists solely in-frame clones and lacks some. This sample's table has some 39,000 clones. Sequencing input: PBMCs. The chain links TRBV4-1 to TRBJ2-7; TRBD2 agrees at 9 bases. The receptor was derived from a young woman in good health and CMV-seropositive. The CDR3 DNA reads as TGCGCCAGCAGCCAAGGACTAGCGGCCGCTTACGAGCAGTACTTC. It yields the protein CASSQGLAAAYEQYF.